This entry describes one T cell receptor (beta chain). The entry originates in a study of blood T cell repertoires in COVID-19. For the study at large: The origin of the acute and convalescent COVID-19 samples was the United States, Italy and Spain. The analysed material was cDNA or gDNA that came from T cells, B-cell-depleted T cells, or PBMCs.

Germline V gene sequence: CDR1 LNHNV, CDR2 YYDKDF (reference sequence). There are 15 residues in the CDR3. The V segment lost 3 bases and the J segment 5 bases; nucleotides outside the gene matches: 9. Under the authors' procedure: Cell counts per sample came from amplifying reference gene primers. Method: immunoSEQ multiplex PCR; TCRdb's copy keeps in-frame clones and lacks some. V, J and clone size are those of that table, while D and trimming were read from the DNA. The sample holds roughly 120,000 clones, over 65% seen once. This sequence joins TRBV15 and TRBJ2-5; 7 positions match TRBD1. The receptor's source is a woman aged 40 to 50 with acute or convalescent COVID-19. Sequencing was done on a sample of peripheral blood. CDR3 in DNA: TGTGCCACCAGCAGGGCGACAGGGACCTGGGAGACCCAGTACTTC. Translation: CATSRATGTWETQYF.